The 16 T cell receptor beta chains below come from one sample, sequenced in a study of blood T cell repertoires in COVID-19. Data came from immunoSEQ multiplex PCR; TCRdb stores just in-frame clones and leaves some out. In the table there are 200,000 to 250,000 clones, 80% to 85% of which are singletons. The sequencing input was peripheral blood. The receptor source for this set is a woman aged 80 or over with active or convalescent COVID-19.

The J gene is TRBJ2-7, the V gene TRBV5-6, with 7 bases fitting TRBD2. Unmatched junction bases numbered 8, after V lost 4 bases and J lost 1 base. This CDR3 is built from 15 residues. The germline V gene encodes CDR1 SGHDT and CDR2 YYEEEE. The CDR3 here is CASSMMASGSYEQYF. In DNA, the CDR3 is TGTGCCAGCAGCATGATGGCTAGCGGTTCCTACGAGCAGTACTTC.

The J gene is TRBJ2-7, the V gene TRBV7-6; a possible D gene is TRBD2 (6 bases). Trimming removed 1 base from V and 0 bases from J, with 10 bases in between. CDR1 SGHVS and CDR2 FNYEAQ come from the germline V gene. CDR3 length: 15 residues. CDR3 residues: CASSLVAAHSYEQYF. In DNA form, the CDR3 reads TGTGCCAGCAGCTTAGTAGCGGCACACTCCTACGAGCAGTACTTC.

In this sample, this clone turned up once. The V call is TRBV7-3, the J call TRBJ2-5, with TRBD1 as a possible D gene (5 bases). The V gene's germline CDR1 is SGHTA and CDR2 FQGTGA. CDR3 size: 15 residues. V was pared by 2 bases and J by 1 base, with 11 bases between. The CDR3 sequence is CASSLVGALQETQYF. DNA for the CDR3: TGTGCCAGCAGCTTAGTAGGGGCTCTCCAAGAGACCCAGTACTTC.

The genes are TRBV24-1 and TRBJ2-5; 9 positions agree with TRBD1. CDR3 length equals 15 residues. J was trimmed by 5 bases and V by 4 bases; bases with no gene match: 7. Germline CDR1 is KGHDR and CDR2 is SFDVKD. DNA for the CDR3: TGTGCCACCAGTGACCCGACAGGGACAGGGGAGACCCAGTACTTC. It codes for CATSDPTGTGETQYF.

This clone showed up just once. The chain is built from TRBV21-1 and TRBJ1-1; whether TRBD1, the table's D call, matches the DNA was not checked. TRBV21-1 is a pseudogene locus. The CDR3 is 14 amino acids. The CDR3 DNA follows: TGTGCCAGCAGCAAGGACAGGGGTAACACTGAAGCTTTCTTT. Protein product: CASSKDRGNTEAFF.

This clone was picked up a small number of times. The J gene is TRBJ2-7, the V gene TRBV19; unclear D gene. The V gene's germline CDR1 is LNHDA and CDR2 SQIVND (reference sequence). CDR3 size: 13 residues. Trimming took 3 bases from V and 1 from J, leaving 7 bases between them. The CDR3: CASSMGRSYEQYF. The CDR3, as DNA: TGTGCCAGTAGTATGGGCCGATCCTACGAGCAGTACTTC.

Points on this clone: This CDR3 is also generated by other DNA sequences in the sample. The chain has TRBV15 and TRBJ2-7; D perhaps matches TRBD2 (6 bases). The V gene's germline CDR1 is LNHNV and CDR2 YYDKDF (reference sequence). CDR3 length: 14 residues. Between the trimmed V and J ends, which lost 1 base and 2 bases, there was a span of 9 bases. CDR3 sequence reads: CATSRAGGPYEQYF. The CDR3 nucleotides read TGTGCCACCAGCAGAGCCGGGGGTCCCTACGAGCAGTACTTC.

The V call is TRBV27, the J call TRBJ1-1; tentative D call: TRBD1 (5 bases). The CDR3 totals 14 residues. Germline-derived CDR1 and CDR2 are MNHEY and SMNVEV (reference sequence). The germline V and J ends were trimmed by 6 bases and 1 base, with 12 bases remaining between them. CDR3 protein: CASSPAGGNTEAFF. The CDR3 coding sequence is TGTGCCAGCAGCCCAGCGGGGGGGAACACTGAAGCTTTCTTT.

This chain connects TRBV7-9 to TRBJ1-6; TRBD1 is a possible D gene (6 bases). Germline V CDR1 and CDR2: SEHNR, FQNEAQ (reference sequence). This CDR3 contains 15 residues. Trimming pared 4 bases from V and 6 bases from J, leaving 13 bases between. The DNA of the CDR3 is TGTGCCAGCAGCTCATTCAGGACAGTTAATTCACCCCTCCACTTT. Translation gives CASSSFRTVNSPLHF.

This sequence joins TRBV7-2 and TRBJ2-3; D remains unclear. V lost 3 bases and J 1 base, leaving 5 bases between the germline ends. Germline V gives CDR1 SGHTA, CDR2 FQGNSA. This CDR3 comprises 13 residues. CDR3 in DNA: TGTGCCAGCAGCTTTCCGGGCACAGATACGCAGTATTTT. Translated: CASSFPGTDTQYF.

A few counts support this clone. The V call is TRBV5-1, the J call TRBJ1-3; TRBD1 might be the D (5 bases). The length of the CDR3 is 15 residues. The V end was cut by 3 bases, the J end by 4 bases, with 14 bases between. From germline, CDR1 is SGHRS and CDR2 YFSETQ. CDR3 in amino acids: CASSWTLSGGNTIYF. CDR3 in DNA: TGCGCCAGCAGCTGGACACTTTCAGGAGGAAACACCATATATTTT.

The chain joins TRBV5-1 to TRBJ1-2; no clear D gene. In germline, CDR1 is SGHRS, CDR2 YFSETQ. Trimming shortened V by 2 bases and J by 4 bases, and 9 bases separated the two germline ends. The CDR3 is made up of 13 amino acids. CDR3 bases: TGCGCCAGCAGCTTCGGGTTTAGCTATGGCTACACCTTC. Translation gives CASSFGFSYGYTF.

Ten or more counts support this clone. The CDR3 reads CATSRDGGHNEKLFF. The CDR3 region has the DNA TGTGCCACCAGCAGAGACGGTGGTCATAATGAAAAACTGTTTTTT. The rearrangement links TRBV15 to TRBJ1-4; D is unresolved. CDR3 length: 15 residues. V lost 0 bases and J lost 4, with 9 bases in between. Germline V lookup: CDR1 LNHNV, CDR2 YYDKDF (reference sequence).

The V call is TRBV15, the J call TRBJ2-7; 8 bases fit TRBD1. From germline, CDR1 is LNHNV and CDR2 YYDKDF (reference sequence). J was trimmed by 3 bases and V by 5 bases; bases with no gene match: 6. This CDR3 has 14 residues. CDR3 nucleotides: TGTGCCACCAGCCCGGACAGGGAGTTCTACGAGCAGTACTTC. Its translation: CATSPDREFYEQYF.

The chain recombines TRBV19 with TRBJ2-3, with 9 positions matching TRBD2. This CDR3 is built from 16 residues. CDR1 and CDR2 from the germline V gene are LNHDA and SQIVND (reference sequence). The junction had 9 bases not matched to a gene; V was cut back by 6 bases and J by 2 bases. This chain's CDR3 is CASSGWAGGITDTQYF. CDR3 nucleotide sequence: TGTGCCAGTAGCGGATGGGCGGGGGGGATCACAGATACGCAGTATTTT. Full variable domain (outside the CDR3, taken from reference TRBV19 and TRBJ2-3): DGGITQSPKYLFRKEGQNVTLSCEQNLNHDAMYWYRQDPGQGLRLIYYSQIVNDFQKGDIAEGYSVSREKKESFPLTVTSAQKNPTAFYLCASSGWAGGITDTQYFGPGTRLTVL.

The J gene is TRBJ1-2, the V gene TRBV5-1, with no clear D. Looked up from germline, CDR1 is SGHRS and CDR2 is YFSETQ. Deletions cut 1 base from V and 7 bases from J, with 14 bases between. This CDR3 comprises 14 residues. The CDR3 loop reads CASSLSVGEGGYTF. The CDR3 DNA is TGCGCCAGCAGCTTGTCCGTGGGTGAGGGTGGCTACACCTTC.